These T cell receptor beta chains were read from a single sample in a study of blood T cell repertoires in COVID-19. Only in-frame clones appear in the TCRdb table, and some are missing; sequencing was by immunoSEQ multiplex PCR. The data contain 35,000 to 45,000 clones, about 91% of them singletons. Sequencing used peripheral blood. These receptors were taken from a woman older than 75 with acute or convalescent COVID-19. Each CDR3 is given with its conserved first and last residue. D genes are given only for firm matches. The size field is filled for only some rows; it gives once, few, many or a size class.

CDR3 length: 18; V gene: TRBV15; D gene: TRBD2; J gene: TRBJ2-3; clone size: NA; CDR3 protein: CATSSDTWSGGSTDTQYF; CDR3 DNA: TGTGCCACCAGCAGCGATACCTGGTCGGGGGGAAGCACAGATACGCAGTATTTT
CDR3 length: 18; V gene: TRBV24-1; D gene: NA; J gene: TRBJ1-2; clone size: NA; CDR3 protein: CATSGARQGSKTRYGYTF; CDR3 DNA: TGTGCCACCAGTGGGGCAAGGCAGGGTAGTAAGACGCGCTATGGCTACACCTTC
CDR3 length: 12; V gene: TRBV9; D gene: NA; J gene: TRBJ2-7; clone size: NA; CDR3 protein: CASSVVVVEQYF; CDR3 DNA: TGTGCCAGCAGCGTTGTTGTAGTCGAGCAGTACTTC
CDR3 length: 17; V gene: TRBV9; D gene: TRBD1; J gene: TRBJ1-5; clone size: NA; CDR3 protein: CASSVGGQGMGNQPQHF; CDR3 DNA: TGTGCCAGCAGCGTAGGTGGACAGGGTATGGGCAATCAGCCCCAGCATTTT
CDR3 length: 14; V gene: TRBV7-9; D gene: TRBD1; J gene: TRBJ1-1; clone size: NA; CDR3 protein: CASSPYAGGTEAFF; CDR3 DNA: TGTGCCAGCAGCCCTTATGCAGGGGGAACTGAAGCTTTCTTT
CDR3 length: 16; V gene: TRBV18; D gene: NA; J gene: TRBJ2-2; clone size: NA; CDR3 protein: CASSPQWARNTGELFF; CDR3 DNA: TGTGCCAGCTCACCACAGTGGGCCCGGAACACCGGGGAGCTGTTTTTT
CDR3 length: 15; V gene: TRBV5-4; D gene: TRBD2; J gene: TRBJ2-1; clone size: NA; CDR3 protein: CASSLLAGLYNEQFF; CDR3 DNA: TGTGCCAGCAGCCTACTAGCGGGGCTCTACAATGAGCAGTTCTTC
CDR3 length: 12; V gene: TRBV12-3/TRBV12-4; D gene: NA; J gene: TRBJ1-2; clone size: NA; CDR3 protein: CASSLVLYGYTF; CDR3 DNA: TGTGCCAGCAGTTTAGTACTCTATGGCTACACCTTC
CDR3 length: 15; V gene: TRBV6-1; D gene: NA; J gene: TRBJ1-5; clone size: NA; CDR3 protein: CASSEFGLSNQPQHF; CDR3 DNA: TGTGCCAGCAGTGAATTTGGCCTTAGCAATCAGCCCCAGCATTTT
CDR3 length: 16; V gene: TRBV6-5; D gene: NA; J gene: TRBJ1-1; clone size: NA; CDR3 protein: CASSSDTGTRIAEAFF; CDR3 DNA: TGTGCCAGCAGTTCCGACACAGGGACAAGGATCGCTGAAGCTTTCTTT
CDR3 length: 16; V gene: TRBV27; D gene: TRBD2; J gene: TRBJ2-5; clone size: NA; CDR3 protein: CASSSRSWAGEETQYF; CDR3 DNA: TGTGCCAGCAGTTCAAGGTCTTGGGCGGGAGAAGAGACCCAGTACTTC
CDR3 length: 13; V gene: TRBV2; D gene: NA; J gene: TRBJ1-2; clone size: once; CDR3 protein: CASSVGGLYGYTF; CDR3 DNA: TGTGCCAGCAGTGTGGGAGGCCTCTATGGCTACACCTTC
CDR3 length: 12; V gene: TRBV6-4; D gene: NA; J gene: TRBJ1-5; clone size: NA; CDR3 protein: CASSVGNQPQHF; CDR3 DNA: TGTGCCAGCAGTGTCGGGAATCAGCCCCAGCATTTT
CDR3 length: 14; V gene: TRBV5-6; D gene: TRBD1; J gene: TRBJ2-1; clone size: NA; CDR3 protein: CASSKTGSYNEQFF; CDR3 DNA: TGTGCCAGCAGTAAGACAGGGTCCTACAATGAGCAGTTCTTC
CDR3 length: 14; V gene: TRBV2; D gene: TRBD1; J gene: TRBJ1-2; clone size: NA; CDR3 protein: CASNRDRANYGYTF; CDR3 DNA: TGTGCCAGCAACCGGGACAGGGCTAACTATGGCTACACCTTC
CDR3 length: 15; V gene: TRBV9; D gene: NA; J gene: TRBJ1-2; clone size: NA; CDR3 protein: CASSLPPGGNYGYTF; CDR3 DNA: TGTGCCAGCAGCCTTCCCCCGGGAGGGAACTATGGCTACACCTTC
CDR3 length: 16; V gene: TRBV2; D gene: NA; J gene: TRBJ1-3; clone size: NA; CDR3 protein: CASSEARGAAGNTIYF; CDR3 DNA: TGTGCCAGCAGTGAAGCGCGGGGGGCCGCTGGAAACACCATATATTTT
CDR3 length: 14; V gene: TRBV2; D gene: NA; J gene: TRBJ2-1; clone size: NA; CDR3 protein: CASSETGRVNEQFF; CDR3 DNA: TGTGCCAGCAGTGAAACTGGCAGGGTCAATGAGCAGTTCTTC
CDR3 length: 13; V gene: TRBV6-6; D gene: NA; J gene: TRBJ2-6; clone size: NA; CDR3 protein: CASTRSGANVLTF; CDR3 DNA: TGTGCCAGCACCCGCTCTGGGGCCAACGTCCTGACTTTC
CDR3 length: 16; V gene: TRBV19; D gene: NA; J gene: TRBJ2-7; clone size: NA; CDR3 protein: CASSSKRQALQEEQYF; CDR3 DNA: TGTGCCAGTAGTAGCAAACGACAGGCCCTGCAGGAAGAGCAGTACTTC
CDR3 length: 13; V gene: TRBV7-8; D gene: TRBD1; J gene: TRBJ2-7; clone size: large; CDR3 protein: CASSVGQAYEQYF; CDR3 DNA: TGTGCCAGCAGCGTAGGACAGGCCTACGAGCAGTACTTC
CDR3 length: 12; V gene: TRBV2; D gene: NA; J gene: TRBJ2-5; clone size: NA; CDR3 protein: CASSQYQETQYF; CDR3 DNA: TGTGCCAGCTCCCAGTACCAAGAGACCCAGTACTTC